One sample yielded the 26 T cell receptor beta chains listed below, sequenced in a study of T cell repertoires in cytomegalovirus infection. TCRdb reprocessed the reads with MiXCR, giving one entry per CDR3 protein. The table includes over 250,000 distinct CDR3 sequences, 25% detected once. The sequenced sample consisted of PBMCs. These receptors were collected from a human donor in good health (CMV status not recorded). Some clones in this sample may be carry-over from other donors' samples.

This clonotype has at least ten counts. The chain's CDR3 is CASSFDRGSYGYEQYF. The CDR3 DNA reads TGTGCCAGCAGCTTTGACAGGGGGTCTTACGGGTACGAGCAGTACTTC. The chain is built from TRBV7-2 and TRBJ2-7, with 9 bases identical to TRBD1. The CDR3 contains 16 residues. Losses at the gene ends were 3 bases for V and 4 bases for J; bases not matched to a gene: 10. Per germline, CDR1 SGHTA and CDR2 FQGNSA. Filled out from reference TRBV7-2 and TRBJ2-7, the complete variable domain reads GAGVSQSPSNKVTEKGKDVELRCDPISGHTALYWYRQSLGQGLEFLIYFQGNSAPDKSGLPSDRFSAERTGGSVSTLTIQRTQQEDSAVYLCASSFDRGSYGYEQYFGPGTRLTVT.

There are a few counts of this clonotype. This chain joins TRBV14 and TRBJ2-4, with D possibly matching TRBD1 (6 bases). Trimming removed 4 bases from V and 9 bases from J, with 13 bases in between. CDR1 is SGHDN and CDR2 is FVKESK in the germline V gene. This CDR3 has 13 residues. CDR3 in DNA: TGTGCCAGCAGCCTAATAGGGGGTGGCATTCAGTACTTC. Amino acids: CASSLIGGGIQYF.

This clonotype has a handful of counts. This chain connects TRBV5-1 to TRBJ2-7, with 7 nucleotides matching TRBD1. The CDR3 sequence is 17 residues long. V was clipped by 2 bases and J by 1 base; unmatched bases: 12. Germline assignment: CDR1 SGHRS and CDR2 YFSETQ. CDR3 region: CASSFGTLDRVSYEQYF. DNA for the CDR3: TGCGCCAGCAGCTTTGGAACCCTTGACAGGGTATCCTACGAGCAGTACTTC.

This clonotype showed up just a few times. V and J are TRBV11-2 and TRBJ2-2; the match to TRBD2 covers 9 bases. Looked up from germline, CDR1 is SGHAT and CDR2 is FQNNGV. V was pared by 0 bases and J by 7 bases, with 9 bases of the junction left unmatched. The CDR3 sequence is 17 residues long. The CDR3 here is CASSLDRTSGLIGELFF. Written as DNA, the CDR3 is TGTGCCAGCAGCTTAGATCGCACTAGCGGGCTTATCGGGGAGCTGTTTTTT.

This clonotype appeared many times. The V and J genes are TRBV7-2 and TRBJ2-3, with TRBD2 matching over 10 bases. This CDR3 has 16 amino acids. The V gene's germline CDR1 is SGHTA and CDR2 FQGNSA. The V gene end was trimmed by 6 bases and the J gene end by 4 bases; junction bases not matched to a gene: 10. The CDR3 sequence is CASRFRLAGLSDTQYF. The CDR3, as DNA: TGTGCCAGCAGATTTAGACTAGCGGGTCTTTCAGATACGCAGTATTTT.

The chain uses TRBV20-1 and TRBJ1-2, with a tentative D call TRBD1 (5 bases). CDR1 DFQATT and CDR2 SNEGSKA come from the germline V gene (reference sequence). The CDR3 spans 13 residues. The V and J ends lost 6 bases and 4 bases respectively, with 15 bases between them. This CDR3 is CSARGRSVYGYTF. As DNA, the CDR3 is TGCAGTGCGAGGGGACGGAGTGTCTATGGCTACACCTTC.

The chain joins TRBV6-2 or TRBV6-3 to TRBJ2-2; 9 bases are shared with TRBD2. The CDR3 loop spans 16 amino acids. The junction had 5 bases not matched to a gene; V was cut back by 2 bases and J by 4 bases. Germline V gene sequence: CDR1 MNHEY, CDR2 SVGEGT. CDR3 coding DNA: TGTGCCAGCAGTTACAGCCTAGCGGGGACCACCGGGGAGCTGTTTTTT. Translated: CASSYSLAGTTGELFF.

This clonotype was recorded at least ten times. V is TRBV7-2 and J is TRBJ2-1; D unresolved. The CDR3 contains 13 residues. V was trimmed by 3 bases and J by 5 bases, leaving 8 bases between them. The germline V gene encodes CDR1 SGHTA and CDR2 FQGNSA. CDR3 sequence: CASSFLGNNEQFF. The DNA for the CDR3 is TGTGCCAGCAGCTTTTTGGGTAACAATGAGCAGTTCTTC.

This clonotype was counted between two and nine times. The CDR3 spells CASSETTGRVNEQFF. The CDR3 nucleotides read TGTGCCAGCAGTGAAACGACAGGGCGGGTAAATGAGCAGTTCTTC. This chain connects TRBV6-1 to TRBJ2-1, with TRBD1 identical over 7 bases. With 2 bases clipped from V and 7 bases from J, the junction kept 8 bases outside the gene matches. CDR1 is MNHNS and CDR2 is SASEGT in the germline V gene. This CDR3 spans 15 amino acids.

This chain connects TRBV7-2 to TRBJ1-1, with 9 bases lining up with TRBD1. CDR3 size: 15 residues. The V gene end was trimmed by 5 bases and the J gene end by 1 base; junction bases not matched to a gene: 5. Germline lookup yields CDR1 SGHTA and CDR2 FQGNSA. The CDR3 DNA reads as TGTGCCAGCAGCACACGACAGGGGGGGAACACTGAAGCTTTCTTT. It is translated as CASSTRQGGNTEAFF.

The chain carries TRBV10-3 and TRBJ1-1; D remains unclear. From germline, CDR1 is ENHRY and CDR2 SYGVKD. This CDR3 comprises 13 residues. V gave up 2 bases and J gave up 4 bases, with 8 bases separating them. The CDR3 bases are TGTGCCATCAGTGAGCAGACGGCCACTGAAGCTTTCTTT. Its translation is CAISEQTATEAFF.

This clonotype was seen only a few times. J is TRBJ1-3 and V is TRBV11-2; D remains unclear. The CDR3 has 15 amino acids. Trimming shortened V by 5 bases and J by 2 bases, and 13 bases separated the two germline ends. Germline-derived CDR1 and CDR2 are SGHAT and FQNNGV. For the CDR3, the DNA is TGTGCCAGCAGCCTCCTAGATTTTCCTGGAAACACCATATATTTT. Translating it yields CASSLLDFPGNTIYF.

This rearrangement joins TRBV5-1 to TRBJ1-3; D is ambiguous. There are 13 residues in the CDR3. V shed 4 bases and J shed 5 bases, with 10 bases lying between them. CDR1 is SGHRS, CDR2 YFSETQ, per germline. Here the CDR3 DNA reads TGCGCCAGCAGCGATGAACTTCGAAACACCATATATTTT. It translates to CASSDELRNTIYF. Full variable domain (remainder filled in from reference TRBV5-1 and TRBJ1-3): KAGVTQTPRYLIKTRGQQVTLSCSPISGHRSVSWYQQTPGQGLQFLFEYFSETQRNKGNFPGRFSGRQFSNSRSEMNVSTLELGDSALYLCASSDELRNTIYFGEGSWLTVV.

This clonotype has more than one count but fewer than ten. V usage is TRBV11-2 and J usage is TRBJ2-6; 8 nucleotides match TRBD1. Trimming cost V 3 bases and J 3 bases; bases outside gene matches: 7. The length of the CDR3 is 17 residues. Per the germline V gene, CDR1 is SGHAT and CDR2 is FQNNGV. As DNA, the CDR3 is TGTGCCAGCAGCTTCACCTCAGGGGGCGGTGGGGCCAACGTCCTGACTTTC. Its protein is CASSFTSGGGGANVLTF.

The chain is built from TRBV12-3 or TRBV12-4 and TRBJ2-3; 9 nucleotides align to TRBD1. This CDR3 has 17 amino acids. V shed 5 bases and J 2 bases; nucleotides not matched to a gene: 11. CDR3 in DNA: TGTGCCAGCAGTCAACGACAGGGGGGATTAAACACAGATACGCAGTATTTT. Protein sequence: CASSQRQGGLNTDTQYF.

This clonotype came up a few times. The genes are TRBV14 and TRBJ2-2, with no clear D. CDR1 and CDR2 (germline): SGHDN, FVKESK. V lost 1 base, J lost 4 bases, and 4 bases lay in between. The CDR3 totals 13 residues. The CDR3, as DNA: TGTGCCAGCAGCCAAGGGCTCACCGGGGAGCTGTTTTTT. Its protein product is CASSQGLTGELFF.

This clonotype occurred a few times. The J gene is TRBJ1-1, the V gene TRBV15, with D maybe TRBD1 (5 bases). This CDR3 has 13 amino acids. Germline lookup yields CDR1 LNHNV and CDR2 YYDKDF (reference sequence). V was cut by 0 bases and J by 5 bases, with 7 bases left in between. For the CDR3, the DNA is TGTGCCACCAGCAGAGAATGGGGGACTGAAGCTTTCTTT. Translation: CATSREWGTEAFF. Complete variable domain (other parts from reference TRBV15 and TRBJ1-1): DAMVIQNPRYQVTQFGKPVTLSCSQTLNHNVMYWYQQKSSQAPKLLFHYYDKDFNNEADTPDNFQSRRPNTSFCFLDIRSPGLGDTAMYLCATSREWGTEAFFGQGTRLTVV.

This chain connects TRBV2 to TRBJ2-5; the D gene is possibly TRBD1 (6 bases). The CDR3 consists of 13 residues. The V gene lost 4 bases and the J gene lost 4 bases, with 10 bases spanning the gap. Germline values: CDR1 SNHLY, CDR2 FYNNEI. Written as DNA, the CDR3 is TGTGCCAGCAGTGGCAGGGGAGTAGAGACCCAGTACTTC. This gives the protein CASSGRGVETQYF.

This clonotype was observed a handful of times. This sequence joins TRBV29-1 and TRBJ1-1; a weak D match, TRBD1 (5 bases). The V gene's germline CDR1 is SQVTM and CDR2 ANQGSEA. The CDR3 sequence is 15 residues long. Trimming stripped 7 bases from V and 2 bases from J, with 20 bases between. The CDR3 DNA follows: TGCAGCGCCTTGACAGTCGGTGGAACAAACACTGAAGCTTTCTTT. Amino acid sequence: CSALTVGGTNTEAFF.

This clonotype was observed a few times. The CDR3 sequence is CASSEATTQYF. The CDR3 DNA reads TGTGCCAGCAGTGAGGCGACAACCCAGTACTTC. V usage is TRBV25-1 and J usage is TRBJ2-5; D not resolved. This CDR3 spans 11 amino acids. V was cut by 3 bases and J by 8 bases, with 7 bases left in between. CDR1 MGHDK and CDR2 SYGVNS come from the germline V gene.

V is TRBV2 and J is TRBJ1-2, with TRBD1 identical over 7 bases. CDR1 is SNHLY, CDR2 FYNNEI, per germline. The CDR3 consists of 12 residues. Germline trimming cut 6 bases from V and 8 bases from J; bases unmatched to any gene: 6. In DNA form, the CDR3 reads TGTGCCAGCAGCGTCGACAGGGACGGCTACACCTTC. This codes for CASSVDRDGYTF.

The V call is TRBV24-1, the J call TRBJ2-1; TRBD2 aligns across 8 bases. The CDR3 totals 17 residues. The V gene end was trimmed by 2 bases and the J gene end by 1 base; junction bases not matched to a gene: 6. The germline CDR1 and CDR2 sequences are KGHDR and SFDVKD. CDR3 loop: CATSDSSKRESYNEQFF. CDR3 nucleotide sequence: TGTGCCACCAGTGATTCGTCGAAGCGGGAGTCCTACAATGAGCAGTTCTTC.

This clonotype showed up just a few times. V gene TRBV19 combines with J gene TRBJ1-6; D not certain. The CDR3 length is 15 residues. The ends were cut back, 9 bases at V and 14 bases at J, with 26 bases in the middle. From germline, CDR1 is LNHDA and CDR2 SQIVND (reference sequence). The CDR3 is CASRKTGARTSTLHF. The CDR3 DNA sequence: TGTGCCAGCAGAAAGACGGGCGCCCGGACTTCTACCCTCCACTTT.

As concerns this clonotype: The junction and the germline gene differ at one end; a read error may be behind it. The chain is built from TRBV7-2 and TRBJ1-2; D is unresolved. From germline, CDR1 is SGHTA and CDR2 FQGNSA. The CDR3 sequence is 8 residues long. The CDR3 loop reads CASSLAAF. The CDR3 region has the DNA TGTGCCAGCAGCTTAGCAGCCTTC.

The gene calls are TRBV18 and TRBJ1-1; D call uncertain. The length of the CDR3 is 15 residues. V gave up 2 bases and J gave up 0 bases, with 10 bases separating them. Per germline, CDR1 KGHSH and CDR2 LQKENI. The CDR3 coding sequence is TGTGCCAGCTCACCAACTCCGCTCATGAACACTGAAGCTTTCTTT. It translates to CASSPTPLMNTEAFF.

This clonotype occurred many times. The chain employs TRBV7-9 and TRBJ2-1; 11 nucleotides line up with TRBD1. The CDR3 runs 14 residues. CDR1 and CDR2 from the germline V gene are SEHNR and FQNEAQ (reference sequence). Germline trimming cut 4 bases from V and 7 bases from J; bases unmatched to any gene: 3. In DNA, the CDR3 is TGTGCCAGCAGCTCGGGACAGGGGGTGAATGAGCAGTTCTTC. This encodes CASSSGQGVNEQFF.